These 14 T cell receptor beta chains came from one sample sequenced in a study of T cell responses to AZD1222 COVID-19 vaccine. TCRdb's table, derived via immunoSEQ multiplex PCR, lists solely in-frame clones and lacks some. The table has about 110,000 clones, around 84% seen once. Sequencing was performed on peripheral blood, taken on day 0 of AZD1222 vaccination. The receptors here all came from an adult in good health.

The CDR3 spells CASSFYGTQYF. DNA of the CDR3: TGCGCCAGCAGCTTCTATGGGACCCAGTACTTC. This chain links TRBV5-1 with TRBJ2-5, with no clear D. CDR3 size: 11 residues. Germline CDR1 SGHRS, CDR2 YFSETQ. V lost 2 bases and J 7 bases, leaving 6 bases between the germline ends.

The V and J genes are TRBV20-1 and TRBJ1-1; D uncertain. V lost 6 bases, J lost 3 bases, and 8 bases lay in between. Germline V gene sequence: CDR1 DFQATT, CDR2 SNEGSKA (reference sequence). CDR3 size: 11 residues. The CDR3 coding sequence is TGCAGTGCCCCGGCCCACACTGAAGCTTTCTTT. This sequence encodes CSAPAHTEAFF.

The rearrangement joins TRBV6-5 to TRBJ1-3; no firm D call. V lost 6 bases and J 4 bases, leaving 7 bases between the germline ends. This CDR3 comprises 12 residues. CDR1 and CDR2 from the germline V gene are MNHEY and SVGAGI. The CDR3, as DNA: TGTGCCAGCAGATACATAGGAAACACCATATATTTT. It encodes CASRYIGNTIYF.

CDR3 in amino acids: CATSAGTGGYTF. The CDR3 DNA reads TGTGCCACCAGTGCCGGGACAGGGGGCTACACCTTC. The chain couples TRBV24-1 to TRBJ1-2; TRBD1 matches 9 bases. V trimming: 5 bases; J trimming: 8 bases; junction bases outside the gene matches: 2. The V gene's germline CDR1 is KGHDR and CDR2 SFDVKD. The length of the CDR3 is 12 residues.

The V and J genes are TRBV24-1 and TRBJ1-3, with D tentatively TRBD1 (5 bases). This CDR3 is built from 15 residues. Germline V gene sequence: CDR1 KGHDR, CDR2 SFDVKD. V lost 3 bases and J 3 bases, leaving 11 bases between the germline ends. The chain's CDR3 is CATSDPQGGGNTIYF. The CDR3 region has the DNA TGTGCCACCAGTGATCCCCAGGGAGGTGGAAACACCATATATTTT.

The V gene is TRBV7-2, the J gene TRBJ1-6, with a tentative D call TRBD1 (6 bases). Germline V lookup: CDR1 SGHTA, CDR2 FQGNSA. The CDR3 is made up of 15 amino acids. V lost 5 bases and J lost 8, with 16 bases in between. The CDR3 reads CASSNVQGGDSPLHF. DNA of the CDR3: TGTGCCAGCAGCAATGTACAGGGCGGGGATTCACCCCTCCACTTT.

This chain links TRBV5-1 with TRBJ2-5; 9 nucleotides match TRBD1. This CDR3 spans 15 amino acids. V was pared by 4 bases and J by 5 bases, with 9 bases of the junction left unmatched. CDR1 is SGHRS and CDR2 is YFSETQ in the germline V gene. The CDR3 DNA follows: TGCGCCAGCAGCCCCGGGACAGGGTTTCGTGAGACCCAGTACTTC. This encodes CASSPGTGFRETQYF.

V usage is TRBV6-1 and J usage is TRBJ1-5; TRBD1 aligns across 8 bases. The CDR3 runs 17 residues. The V gene end was trimmed by 1 base and the J gene end by 5 bases; junction bases not matched to a gene: 10. Germline V lookup: CDR1 MNHNS, CDR2 SASEGT. CDR3 sequence reads: CASSEGLGAGGHQPQHF. The CDR3 DNA is TGTGCCAGCAGTGAAGGCCTCGGGGCAGGGGGCCATCAGCCCCAGCATTTT.

This chain uses TRBV14 with TRBJ1-2; D gene unclear. V gave up 4 bases and J gave up 4 bases, with 10 bases separating them. From germline, CDR1 is SGHDN and CDR2 FVKESK. The CDR3 totals 13 residues. For the CDR3, the DNA is TGTGCCAGCAGCCCCGACACAGCCTATGGCTACACCTTC. Translation gives CASSPDTAYGYTF. The full variable domain, rest sourced from reference TRBV14 and TRBJ1-2, is EAGVTQFPSHSVIEKGQTVTLRCDPISGHDNLYWYRRVMGKEIKFLLHFVKESKQDESGMPNNRFLAERTGGTYSTLKVQPAELEDSGVYFCASSPDTAYGYTFGSGTRLTVV.

The CDR3 protein is CASSLVVLAGLETQYF. CDR3 nucleotide sequence: TGTGCCAGCAGCTTAGTAGTCCTAGCGGGGCTAGAGACCCAGTACTTC. The J gene is TRBJ2-5, the V gene TRBV11-2; 9 bases fit TRBD2. The V gene end was trimmed by 1 base and the J gene end by 4 bases; junction bases not matched to a gene: 7. The germline CDR1 and CDR2 sequences are SGHAT and FQNNGV. The CDR3 length is 16 residues.

This rearrangement joins TRBV9 to TRBJ1-6, with 8 bases aligning to TRBD1. This CDR3 is built from 16 residues. V dropped 6 bases and J dropped 7; count of bases not matched to a gene: 12. Germline CDR1 SGDLS, CDR2 YYNGEE. CDR3 DNA: TGTGCCAGCAACCCCGACCCGGGACAGGCGAATTCACCCCTCCACTTT. Translation: CASNPDPGQANSPLHF.

In nucleotides, the CDR3 is TGCGCCAGCAGCCATAGCGGGGGGGCCGGGGAGCTGTTTTTT. This encodes CASSHSGGAGELFF. This sequence joins TRBV4-1 and TRBJ2-2; the match to TRBD2 covers 11 bases. Germline assignment: CDR1 MGHRA and CDR2 YSYEKL. This CDR3 contains 14 residues. J gave up 6 bases and V 3 bases, and 0 bases lay outside the gene matches.

The chain has TRBV6-5 and TRBJ2-1; 7 bases match TRBD2. Germline CDR1 MNHEY, CDR2 SVGAGI. The CDR3 has 15 residues. Losses at the gene ends were 6 bases for V and 3 bases for J; bases not matched to a gene: 8. As DNA, the CDR3 is TGTGCCAGCAGCCGCGGGGGTCCTTTCTACAATGAGCAGTTCTTC. Its translation: CASSRGGPFYNEQFF.

The CDR3 here is CASSLEAPTGGGYTF. The CDR3 DNA reads TGCGCCAGCAGCTTGGAGGCCCCTACAGGGGGCGGCTACACCTTC. The V call is TRBV5-1, the J call TRBJ1-2; 9 nucleotides align to TRBD1. Germline-derived CDR1 and CDR2 are SGHRS and YFSETQ. CDR3 length: 15 residues. The J segment lost 8 bases and the V segment lost 0 bases, leaving 8 bases of the junction unmatched.